Listed below are T cell receptor beta chains from one sample, sequenced in a study of graft-versus-host responses after intestinal transplantation. These receptors have no known antigen. Generated by immunoSEQ multiplex PCR, the TCRdb table keeps only in-frame clones and is missing some. The sample holds over 80,000 clones, roughly 89% seen once. Here the sequenced sample was unstimulated CD4+ T cells sorted from spleen or lymph node cells, taken before transplant. These receptors all stem from a human donor who was the organ donor for an intestinal transplant. Each CDR3 is given with its conserved first and last residue. A D gene is named only where the DNA matches it firmly. Clone size is stated in some rows and not others, as once, few, many or a class when expanded.

TRBJ1-4 | . | . | TRBV5-1 | TGCGCCAGCAGGGCCACGCTTGCAACTAATGAAAAACTGTTTTTT | CASRATLATNEKLFF
TRBJ1-3 | . | . | TRBV12-5 | TGTGCTAGTGGTTTGGTCTCCCAGGCCCACTCTGGAAACACCATATATTTT | CASGLVSQAHSGNTIYF
TRBJ2-7 | . | . | TRBV5-6 | TGTGCCTCCGGCGGGTTAGGGACCTACGAGCAGTACTTC | CASGGLGTYEQYF
TRBJ2-1 | . | . | TRBV29-1 | TGCAGCGTCACCGGGACATACTCCGATGAGCAGTTCTTC | CSVTGTYSDEQFF
TRBJ2-7 | TRBD1 | . | TRBV30 | TGTGCCTGGAGTGCCGGAGGGACAGGGGGCTGGGGAGGCGAGCAGTACTTC | CAWSAGGTGGWGGEQYF
TRBJ2-3 | TRBD2 | . | TRBV5-6 | TGTGCCAGCAGCTTGACTAGCGGGGGGGCTGATACGCAGTATTTT | CASSLTSGGADTQYF
TRBJ1-2 | TRBD1 | once | TRBV15 | TGTGCCACCAGCAGAGGGACAGGGCCACAGGGCTACACCTTC | CATSRGTGPQGYTF
TRBJ1-2 | . | . | TRBV6-5 | TGTGCCAGCAGTTACTCGAGGGGGTTTTATGGCTACACCTTC | CASSYSRGFYGYTF
TRBJ2-3 | . | . | TRBV9 | TGTGCCAGCAGCCCCCTGGGAGTAGATACGCAGTATTTT | CASSPLGVDTQYF
TRBJ2-3 | TRBD2 | once | TRBV30 | TGTGCCTGGACCCGAATCCGGACTAGTGGCACAGATACGCAGTATTTT | CAWTRIRTSGTDTQYF
TRBJ2-5 | . | . | TRBV10-2 | TGCGCCAGCAGTTTAGTGCCTCAAGAGACCCAGTACTTC | CASSLVPQETQYF
TRBJ1-6 | . | . | TRBV28 | TGTGCCAGCAGTTCGAGGAATTCACCCCTCCACTTT | CASSSRNSPLHF
TRBJ1-2 | TRBD1 | . | TRBV15 | TGTGCCACCAGCAGAGATTATCGCCGACAGGGGACGCGAGATGGCTACACCTTC | CATSRDYRRQGTRDGYTF
TRBJ1-1 | . | . | TRBV11-2 | TGTGCCAGCAGCTTAAGTAGGGCTGGGGGGGAGGACACTGAAGCTTTCTTT | CASSLSRAGGEDTEAFF
TRBJ2-3 | . | . | TRBV21-1 | TGTGCCACCTATGGCGGGGGGGCCTCAGATACGCAGTATTTT | CATYGGGASDTQYF
TRBJ2-2 | TRBD1 | . | TRBV5-1 | TGCGCCAGCAGCGCGGACAGGGACACCGGGGAGCTGTTTTTT | CASSADRDTGELFF
TRBJ2-5 | TRBD1 | . | TRBV2 | TGTGCCAGCTGGACAGGTCAAGAGACCCAGTACTTC | CASWTGQETQYF
TRBJ2-5 | . | . | TRBV18 | TGTGCCAGCTCACGCCTTAGAGAGACCCAGTACTTC | CASSRLRETQYF
TRBJ1-4 | . | . | TRBV20-1 | TGCAGTGCTTCGGACATTGAAAAACTGTTTTTT | CSASDIEKLFF
TRBJ2-2 | TRBD1 | . | TRBV30 | TGTGCCTGGAGTTCAATACGGACAGGGGAAATTGGGGAGCTGTTTTTT | CAWSSIRTGEIGELFF
TRBJ2-2 | TRBD2 | . | TRBV7-3 | TGTGCCAGCAGCAAAACCGGGACTAGGGGGACCGGGGAGCTGTTTTTT | CASSKTGTRGTGELFF
TRBJ1-6 | . | . | TRBV5-1 | TGCGCCAGCAGCTTGGCCGTAGGGGCTTCGGCCCTCCACTTT | CASSLAVGASALHF
TRBJ2-7 | . | once | TRBV7-9 | TGTGCCAGCAGCCACTCCTCAGGGCGCGAGCAGTACTTC | CASSHSSGREQYF
TRBJ2-3 | TRBD2 | few | TRBV6-5 | TGTGCCAGCAGTTACGGGCTAGCGGGGGGCAATACGCAGTATTTT | CASSYGLAGGNTQYF
TRBJ1-1 | . | . | TRBV6-5 | TGTGCCAGCAAAGGCAGGGGTGGCACTGAAGCTTTCTTT | CASKGRGGTEAFF
TRBJ1-1 | . | . | TRBV19 | TGTGCCAGTAGTTATGGGGGGGTCGCTGAAGCTTTCTTT | CASSYGGVAEAFF
TRBJ1-6 | . | once | TRBV19 | TGTGCCAGTAGTACCGAGGCCCAACCGGGGTCACCCCTCCACTTT | CASSTEAQPGSPLHF
TRBJ1-5 | . | . | TRBV28 | TGTGCCAGCAGTCCCCCTCCGCGGCCCCAGCATTTT | CASSPPPRPQHF
TRBJ2-4 | TRBD2 | . | TRBV18 | TGTGCCAGCTCACCACACAGATCCCCCGGGACTAGTATCTCCAAAAACATTCAGTACTTC | CASSPHRSPGTSISKNIQYF
TRBJ2-1 | . | . | TRBV20-1 | TGCAGTGCTAAAGGGGAGGATGAGCAGTTCTTC | CSAKGEDEQFF
TRBJ1-6 | . | . | TRBV30 | TGTGCCTGGAAGGGGTATAATTCACCCCTCCACTTT | CAWKGYNSPLHF
TRBJ2-4 | . | . | TRBV7-8 | TGTGCCAGCAGCTCCGACCCGGGGTCGGGCAAAAACATTCAGTACTTC | CASSSDPGSGKNIQYF
TRBJ1-2 | . | . | TRBV6-5 | TGTGCCAGCAGTACGGGAGACTATGGCTACACCTTC | CASSTGDYGYTF
TRBJ2-5 | . | once | TRBV7-3 | TGTGCCAGCAGCCCCCACCGAACTAGGATTGGGGAGACCCAGTACTTC | CASSPHRTRIGETQYF
TRBJ1-6 | . | . | TRBV27 | TGTGCCAGCAGTTTCACGGATTCACCCCTCCACTTT | CASSFTDSPLHF
TRBJ2-1 | TRBD2 | . | TRBV5-4 | TGTGCCAGCAGCCCCTCGGCTAGCGGGGGGGCAGGTGAGCAGTTCTTC | CASSPSASGGAGEQFF
TRBJ1-1 | TRBD1 | . | TRBV4-2 | TGTGCCAGCAGCCAATTTCGTCCGGGACAGGGGGCGTCGGGTAGCGGAACTGAAGCTTTCTTT | CASSQFRPGQGASGSGTEAFF
TRBJ1-5 | . | . | TRBV2 | TGTGCCAGCAGTGATCATGGGACACTCTCTGGTCAGCCCCAGCATTTT | CASSDHGTLSGQPQHF
TRBJ1-1 | . | once | TRBV19 | TGTGCCAGTAGGGGGGCCACGGGCTATTTCACTGAAGCTTTCTTT | CASRGATGYFTEAFF
TRBJ1-2 | . | . | TRBV4-1 | TGCGCCAGCAGCCAAGACAAAAACTATGGCTACACCTTC | CASSQDKNYGYTF
TRBJ2-5 | . | . | TRBV7-3 | TGTGCCAGCAGCGTGGGGCCTCAAGAGACCCAGTACTTC | CASSVGPQETQYF
TRBJ1-3 | TRBD1 | . | TRBV5-1 | TGCGCCAGCAGCACCACAGGGGCCGGAAACACCATATATTTT | CASSTTGAGNTIYF
TRBJ2-7 | TRBD1 | . | TRBV28 | TGTGCCAGCAGTCCCACAGGGGTAGCCTACGAGCAGTACTTC | CASSPTGVAYEQYF
TRBJ1-1 | . | . | TRBV13 | TGTGCCAGCAGCTTGACGGGTCGGACTGAAGCTTTCTTT | CASSLTGRTEAFF
TRBJ2-6 | . | . | TRBV27 | TGTGCCAGCAGTCCCCTTCTCTCTGGGGCCAACGTCCTGACTTTC | CASSPLLSGANVLTF
TRBJ2-3 | TRBD1 | once | TRBV7-2 | TGTGCCAGCAGCTCAAACTACAGGGGTGATACGCAGTATTTT | CASSSNYRGDTQYF
TRBJ1-1 | . | few | TRBV10-3 | TGTGCCATCAGTGAGTCGATAACGGGGAACACTGAAGCTTTCTTT | CAISESITGNTEAFF
TRBJ2-5 | TRBD2 | . | TRBV5-4 | TGTGCCAGCAGCTCAAAGCGGGGGGGCCTTTGGGAGACCCAGTACTTC | CASSSKRGGLWETQYF
TRBJ1-6 | TRBD1 | . | TRBV5-1 | TGCGCCAGCAGCTTTAAAAATGGACAGGGGAACTCACCCCTCCACTTT | CASSFKNGQGNSPLHF
TRBJ2-7 | TRBD1 | . | TRBV7-6 | TGTGCCAGCAGCTCCCGGACAGGGCCCTACGAGCAGTACTTC | CASSSRTGPYEQYF
TRBJ1-5 | . | . | TRBV7-2 | TGTGCCAGCAGCCCTTCCGGGGGCAATCAGCCCCAGCATTTT | CASSPSGGNQPQHF
TRBJ2-1 | . | . | TRBV4-2 | TGTGCCAGCAGCCAATACGGGGGGCTTTCCTACAATGAGCAGTTCTTC | CASSQYGGLSYNEQFF
TRBJ1-1 | . | . | TRBV27 | TGTGCCAGCAGTTTTTACGCCCGGGGGGGCGGTAGGACTGAAGCTTTCTTT | CASSFYARGGGRTEAFF
TRBJ2-3 | . | . | TRBV4-3 | TGCGCCAGCAGCCAAGTCCTAGCCCGACAGAGGGGGAGTAGTCCGCAGTATTTT | CASSQVLARQRGSSPQYF
TRBJ2-3 | . | . | TRBV30 | TGTGCCTGGAGCGGGAAAGACCGGGACTGGATTAGCACAGATACGCAGTATTTT | CAWSGKDRDWISTDTQYF
TRBJ2-2 | TRBD2 | . | TRBV7-6 | TGTGCCAGCAGCTTAGCGGGGGGGTTCGGCACCGGGGAGCTGTTTTTT | CASSLAGGFGTGELFF
TRBJ2-7 | TRBD1 | . | TRBV18 | TGTGCCAGCTCACCAATCGGGACAGGGAGGAACGAGCAGTACTTC | CASSPIGTGRNEQYF